One and the same sample provided the 9 T cell receptor beta chains below, sequenced in a study of human T cells and chemical hapten exposure. As to time point: patch test 1, 2 weeks after DPC sensitization. Regarding treatment: therapeutic diphenylcyclopropenone sensitization with weekly scalp DPC. TCRdb itself ran the RACE reads through MiXCR, one entry per CDR3 protein. The repertoire includes 370,000 or so distinct CDR3 sequences, roughly 4.8% of them detected once, and about 2.2% sits in the top ten. The sample was whole blood, taken in connection with sensitization to the hapten diphenylcyclopropenone (DPC). The receptors come from a woman in her fifties or sixties with alopecia areata. Some clones in this sample may be carry-over from other donors' samples.

In its sample, this clonotype was seen many times. The chain carries TRBV11-2 and TRBJ2-7; D uncertain. The CDR3 has 15 amino acids. The germline V and J ends were trimmed by 4 bases and 3 bases, with 16 bases remaining between them. The germline V gene has CDR1 SGHAT and CDR2 FQNNGV. The CDR3 is CASSYASGPLYEQYF. The DNA of the CDR3 is TGTGCCAGCAGCTACGCCTCCGGGCCTCTCTACGAGCAGTACTTC.

This clonotype was observed many times. CDR3 in amino acids: CSALSGGVINEQFF. DNA of the CDR3: TGCAGTGCTCTTAGCGGGGGGGTAATCAATGAGCAGTTCTTC. V usage is TRBV20-1 and J usage is TRBJ2-1; 11 bases align to TRBD2. J gave up 6 bases and V 5 bases, and 6 bases lay outside the gene matches. CDR3 size: 14 residues. Germline lookup yields CDR1 DFQATT and CDR2 SNEGSKA (reference sequence).

The table lists this clonotype with many counts. J is TRBJ2-7 and V is TRBV7-2; 7 bases match TRBD2. The junction had 1 base not matched to a gene; V was cut back by 1 base and J by 4 bases. This CDR3 region has 13 residues. Germline V gene data show CDR1 as SGHTA and CDR2 as FQGNSA. The CDR3 protein is CASSLGDYYEQYF. CDR3 nucleotides: TGTGCCAGCAGCTTAGGGGACTATTACGAGCAGTACTTC. The full variable domain, in which reference TRBV7-2 and TRBJ2-7 provide the parts outside the CDR3, is GAGVSQSPSNKVTEKGKDVELRCDPISGHTALYWYRQSLGQGLEFLIYFQGNSAPDKSGLPSDRFSAERTGGSVSTLTIQRTQQEDSAVYLCASSLGDYYEQYFGPGTRLTVT.

This clonotype occurred many times. The chain links TRBV12-3 or TRBV12-4 to TRBJ1-6; D may be TRBD1 (6 bases). V was clipped by 7 bases and J by 5 bases, with 9 bases between them. There are 13 residues in the CDR3. The CDR3 sequence: CASKGQDNSPLHF. The CDR3 DNA is TGTGCCAGCAAGGGACAAGATAATTCACCCCTCCACTTT.

The table lists this clonotype with many counts. The V gene is TRBV18, the J gene TRBJ1-2; 7 bases map to TRBD1. With 3 bases clipped from V and 9 bases from J, the junction kept 10 bases outside the gene matches. CDR1 and CDR2 from the germline V gene are KGHSH and LQKENI. This CDR3 comprises 14 residues. The CDR3 protein is CASSPGQPKARYTF. CDR3 bases: TGTGCCAGCTCACCGGGACAGCCCAAAGCCCGCTACACCTTC.

Many counts were recorded for this clonotype. V usage is TRBV12-3 or TRBV12-4 and J usage is TRBJ2-4; the D is unclear. This CDR3 is built from 12 residues. V gave up 4 bases and J gave up 15 bases, with 16 bases separating them. The CDR3 coding sequence is TGTGCCAGCAGTTCGGGTGTCAAACAACGGTACTTC. It yields the protein CASSSGVKQRYF.

This clonotype showed up just a few times. J is TRBJ2-7 and V is TRBV20-1; no firm D call. The germline V and J ends were trimmed by 0 bases and 0 bases, with 6 bases remaining between them. This CDR3 region has 13 residues. Germline-derived CDR1 and CDR2 are DFQATT and SNEGSKA (reference sequence). Written as DNA, the CDR3 is TGCAGTGCTAGAGATGTGGGCTCCTACGAGCAGTACTTC. Encoded protein: CSARDVGSYEQYF.

This clonotype was seen only once. The junction shows a germline mismatch at one end, possibly a read error. The chain employs TRBV20-1 and TRBJ2-7; D may be TRBD2 (6 bases). The germline CDR1 and CDR2 sequences are DFQATT and SNEGSKA (reference sequence). The CDR3 covers 13 residues. The CDR3, as DNA: TGCAGTGCACGGGACTGGGGACGGTACGAGCAGCACTTC. Protein: CSARDWGRYEQHF.

The chain couples TRBV2 to TRBJ1-4; 7 bases match TRBD1. Germline-derived CDR1 and CDR2 are SNHLY and FYNNEI. The CDR3 extends over 17 amino acids. Unmatched junction bases numbered 12, after V lost 6 bases and J lost 2 bases. The CDR3 DNA follows: TGTGCCAGCAGCTTTGGACAGGCCGCTGGGACTAATGAAAAACTGTTTTTT. Amino acids: CASSFGQAAGTNEKLFF.